These 11 T cell receptor beta chains were sequenced from one sample in a study of Graves' ophthalmopathy and Graves' hyperthyroidism. The study amplified TCR beta CDR3 regions using RNA transcripts. HTBI-primed RT-PCR formed the first round, and a multiplex PCR formed the second. TCRdb independently ran MiXCR on the multiplex PCR reads; one entry per CDR3 protein. This table has some 410,000 distinct CDR3 sequences, around 21% appearing once. The sequencing sample was made of peripheral blood. These receptors all come from a woman between 18 and 30 years old with stable Graves' hyperthyroidism.

This clonotype was counted ten times or more. This chain connects TRBV6-1 to TRBJ1-3; perhaps TRBD1 as D (5 bases). The V gene's germline CDR1 is MNHNS and CDR2 SASEGT. The length of the CDR3 is 13 residues. V lost 7 bases to trimming and J lost 8 bases, with 15 bases between them. CDR3 sequence reads: CASKWRGVHTIYF. The CDR3 bases are TGTGCCAGCAAGTGGAGGGGAGTTCACACCATATATTTT.

The rearrangement links TRBV12-3 or TRBV12-4 to TRBJ2-2; D not certain. The CDR3 sequence is 18 residues long. Between the trimmed V and J ends, which lost 1 base and 0 bases, there was a span of 15 bases. CDR3 DNA: TGTGCCAGCAGTTTAGGTAGATTCGACCCCGCGAACACCGGGGAGCTGTTTTTT. Its translation is CASSLGRFDPANTGELFF.

The chain links TRBV11-2 to TRBJ1-1; D unclear. Trimming took off 1 base at V and 0 bases at J, with 9 bases between the two ends. The CDR3 length is 15 residues. The germline CDR1 and CDR2 sequences are SGHAT and FQNNGV. Here the CDR3 DNA reads TGTGCCAGCAGCTTAGGCGGGTTTATGAACACTGAAGCTTTCTTT. Its translation is CASSLGGFMNTEAFF.

This clonotype has ten or more counts. This chain links TRBV11-2 with TRBJ2-5; the D gene is possibly TRBD2 (5 bases). The CDR3 loop spans 15 amino acids. V lost 0 bases and J lost 7, with 15 bases in between. The germline V gene encodes CDR1 SGHAT and CDR2 FQNNGV. This CDR3 is CASSLDSAGWGTQYF. The CDR3 DNA follows: TGTGCCAGCAGCTTAGATTCCGCGGGTTGGGGGACCCAGTACTTC.

The chain employs TRBV27 and TRBJ1-5; no reliable D call. This CDR3 region has 16 residues. V lost 6 bases and J lost 0, with 15 bases in between. From germline, CDR1 is MNHEY and CDR2 SMNVEV (reference sequence). The CDR3 is CASRSDGAYSNQPQHF. In DNA, the CDR3 is TGTGCCAGCAGATCGGACGGAGCTTATAGCAATCAGCCCCAGCATTTT.

At least ten counts were recorded for this clonotype. The chain links TRBV7-9 to TRBJ1-1; the D is unclear. The CDR3 has 11 amino acids. V lost 5 bases to trimming and J lost 10 bases, with 11 bases between them. Germline V gene lookup returns CDR1 SEHNR and CDR2 FQNEAQ (reference sequence). DNA for the CDR3: TGTGCCAGCAGCCCCGGGTTAGCAGCTTTCTTT. This sequence encodes CASSPGLAAFF. Combining the CDR3 with reference TRBV7-9 and TRBJ1-1 gives the whole variable domain DTGVSQNPRHKITKRGQNVTFRCDPISEHNRLYWYRQTLGQGPEFLTYFQNEAQLEKSRLLSDRFSAERPKGSFSTLEIQRTEQGDSAMYLCASSPGLAAFFGQGTRLTVV.

This clonotype was detected many times. The chain joins TRBV7-2 to TRBJ2-7; the match to TRBD2 covers 9 bases. J gave up 6 bases and V 3 bases, and 6 bases lay outside the gene matches. CDR1 is SGHTA and CDR2 is FQGNSA in the germline V gene. The CDR3 is made up of 14 amino acids. The CDR3, as DNA: TGTGCCAGCAGCTTGGGACTAGCACTTATCGAGCAGTACTTC. The encoded protein is CASSLGLALIEQYF.

This clonotype was seen repeatedly, ten times or more. The rearrangement links TRBV5-1 to TRBJ2-6; 12 positions match TRBD1. Unmatched junction bases numbered 4, after V lost 4 bases and J lost 2 bases. The CDR3 totals 17 residues. Germline CDR1 and CDR2: SGHRS and YFSETQ. This chain's CDR3 is CASSGGTGGAGANVLTF. The DNA for the CDR3 is TGCGCCAGCAGCGGCGGGACAGGGGGCGCTGGGGCCAACGTCCTGACTTTC.

The chain links TRBV28 to TRBJ2-7; no clear D gene. Trimming removed 6 bases from V and 2 bases from J, with 17 bases in between. The CDR3 runs 15 residues. Germline CDR1 reads MDHEN; CDR2 reads SYDVKM. The CDR3 loop is CASSPVAGSPYEQYF. DNA for the CDR3: TGTGCCAGCAGCCCCGTAGCTGGGTCCCCCTACGAGCAGTACTTC.

This clonotype was counted many times. The chain joins TRBV30 to TRBJ2-2, with 9 bases fitting TRBD1. V lost 5 bases, J lost 7 bases, and 8 bases stayed unmatched. In germline, CDR1 is GTSNPN, CDR2 SVGIG (reference sequence). CDR3 length equals 14 residues. This CDR3 reads CAWRTGGSNGELFF. The CDR3 DNA follows: TGTGCCTGGCGAACAGGGGGCTCTAACGGGGAGCTGTTTTTT. The full variable domain, in which reference TRBV30 and TRBJ2-2 provide the parts outside the CDR3, is SQTIHQWPATLVQPVGSPLSLECTVEGTSNPNLYWYRQAAGRGLQLLFYSVGIGQISSEVPQNLSASRPQDRQFILSSKKLLLSDSGFYLCAWRTGGSNGELFFGEGSRLTVL.

In its sample, this clonotype was seen many times. The chain combines TRBV4-3 with TRBJ2-7; maybe TRBD1 (6 bases). Germline assignment: CDR1 LGHNA and CDR2 YSLEER. CDR3 length: 14 residues. V shed 1 base and J shed 6 bases, with 13 bases lying between them. CDR3 sequence (DNA): TGCGCCAGCAGCCAAGGCAGGGGAAGCTCCGAGCAGTACTTC. Its protein is CASSQGRGSSEQYF.